The 17 T cell receptor beta chains below come from one sample, sequenced in a study of graft-versus-host responses after intestinal transplantation. Profiled with immunoSEQ multiplex PCR; TCRdb holds only in-frame clones, not every one. The sample holds some 15,000 clones, just under 95% seen once. The sample consisted of PBMCs, taken 9 days after transplant. The receptor source for this set is a human patient who received an intestinal transplant, so some T cells may come from the graft donor.

This clone was recorded only once. The V gene is TRBV5-1, the J gene TRBJ2-1; D remains ambiguous. This CDR3 region has 13 residues. Trimming left V 0 bases short and J 4 bases short, with 5 bases between. Germline CDR1 is SGHRS and CDR2 is YFSETQ. This CDR3 reads CASSLEAYNEQFF. Here the CDR3 DNA reads TGCGCCAGCAGCTTGGAGGCGTACAATGAGCAGTTCTTC.

The V call is TRBV30, the J call TRBJ2-7, with D maybe TRBD2 (5 bases). The end of the DNA is better explained by TRBJ2-5, so the J call may be wrong. The CDR3 has 16 amino acids. Germline V lookup: CDR1 GTSNPN, CDR2 SVGIG (reference sequence). In DNA form, the CDR3 reads TGTGCCTGTGACGCATGGAGGATCATTGTCGACGAGACCCAGTACTTC. This translates into CACDAWRIIVDETQYF.

This clone occurred once. The V and J genes are TRBV30 and TRBJ2-7, with D perhaps matching TRBD1 (6 bases). This CDR3 region has 15 residues. Germline CDR1 GTSNPN, CDR2 SVGIG (reference sequence). The V and J ends lost 3 bases and 3 bases respectively, with 18 bases between them. The CDR3 region is CAWRGGYRERYEQYF. The CDR3 nucleotides are TGTGCCTGGAGAGGGGGTTACAGGGAACGCTACGAGCAGTACTTC.

The chain has TRBV4-1 and TRBJ2-2, with TRBD2 as a possible D gene (6 bases). Germline CDR1 and CDR2: MGHRA and YSYEKL. Trimming stripped 1 base from V and 3 bases from J, with 9 bases between. CDR3 length: 15 residues. CDR3 in amino acids: CASSQGGDYTGELFF. The CDR3 DNA reads as TGCGCCAGCAGCCAAGGGGGGGATTACACCGGGGAGCTGTTTTTT.

This rearrangement joins TRBV29-1 to TRBJ2-2, with 9 positions matching TRBD2. CDR1 SQVTM and CDR2 ANQGSEA come from the germline V gene. This CDR3 is built from 14 residues. V lost 5 bases to trimming and J lost 5 bases; unmatched junction nucleotides: 6. CDR3 protein: CSVLLAGMTGELFF. CDR3 in DNA: TGCAGCGTTCTCCTAGCGGGAATGACCGGGGAGCTGTTTTTT.

V usage is TRBV7-8 and J usage is TRBJ2-1; weak D call: TRBD1 (6 bases). Trimming took 4 bases from V and 0 from J, leaving 13 bases between them. Germline V gene data show CDR1 as SGHVS and CDR2 as FQNEAQ. This CDR3 has 16 residues. This CDR3 reads CASSSKADSSYNEQFF. The DNA of the CDR3 is TGTGCCAGCAGCTCCAAAGCGGACAGCTCCTACAATGAGCAGTTCTTC.

This CDR3 reads CASSLEGPREETQYF. The CDR3 DNA is TGTGCCAGCAGCTTAGAGGGGCCCAGGGAGGAGACCCAGTACTTC. The chain recombines TRBV13 with TRBJ2-5, with D tentatively TRBD1 or TRBD2 (5 bases each). V was trimmed by 1 base and J by 5 bases, leaving 14 bases between them. The CDR3 sequence is 15 residues long. CDR1 and CDR2 (germline): PRHDT, FYEKMQ (reference sequence).

The rearrangement uses TRBV30 and TRBJ2-2, with a tentative D call TRBD1 (5 bases). The V gene's germline CDR1 is GTSNPN and CDR2 SVGIG (reference sequence). CDR3 length equals 17 residues. Trimming stripped 1 base from V and 0 bases from J, with 15 bases between. CDR3 coding DNA: TGTGCCTGGAGTGCCCTATCGGCCAGGGCGAACACCGGGGAGCTGTTTTTT. It translates to CAWSALSARANTGELFF.

V is TRBV27 and J is TRBJ2-7; D might be TRBD2 (5 bases). The ends were cut back, 1 base at V and 2 bases at J, with 9 bases in the middle. This CDR3 comprises 14 residues. Germline V lookup: CDR1 MNHEY, CDR2 SMNVEV (reference sequence). CDR3 nucleotide sequence: TGTGCCAGCAGTTTATACCTCGGGACCTACGAGCAGTACTTC. This encodes CASSLYLGTYEQYF.

The chain recombines TRBV7-3 with TRBJ2-1, with D unresolved. CDR3 length: 12 amino acids. V was clipped by 8 bases and J by 10 bases, with 15 bases between them. Germline lookup yields CDR1 SGHTA and CDR2 FQGTGA. In DNA form, the CDR3 reads TGTGCCAGCGGAAAACCCAATGGAGAGCAGTTCTTC. Protein: CASGKPNGEQFF.

This clone has just one count. The chain joins TRBV15 to TRBJ2-7, with 10 bases that match TRBD2. Germline trimming cut 0 bases from V and 3 bases from J; bases unmatched to any gene: 2. CDR1 LNHNV and CDR2 YYDKDF come from the germline V gene (reference sequence). The CDR3 is 15 amino acids. The DNA of the CDR3 is TGTGCCACCAGCAGAGATGGACTAGCGGTCTACGAGCAGTACTTC. Protein: CATSRDGLAVYEQYF.

The V call is TRBV5-1, the J call TRBJ2-1; 12 positions agree with TRBD2. Germline V gives CDR1 SGHRS, CDR2 YFSETQ. This CDR3 region has 20 residues. The V segment lost 2 bases and the J segment 7 bases; nucleotides outside the gene matches: 19. CDR3 DNA sequence: TGCGCCAGCAGCTTCCCGGGACGGCGGCTAGCGGGAGGGCCTTATAATGAGCAGTTCTTC. Its translation: CASSFPGRRLAGGPYNEQFF.

The chain couples TRBV6-5 to TRBJ1-1; no clear D gene. The germline CDR1 and CDR2 sequences are MNHEY and SVGAGI. The ends were cut back, 2 bases at V and 0 bases at J, with 7 bases in the middle. The CDR3 covers 14 residues. DNA for the CDR3: TGTGCCAGCAGTTACCCCGGGATGAACACTGAAGCTTTCTTT. It specifies CASSYPGMNTEAFF.

This chain connects TRBV7-8 to TRBJ1-5; no clear D gene. Germline V lookup: CDR1 SGHVS, CDR2 FQNEAQ. The CDR3 length is 14 residues. Between the trimmed V and J ends, which lost 1 base and 0 bases, there was a span of 4 bases. The CDR3 DNA reads TGTGCCAGCAGCTTAGGATATAGCAATCAGCCCCAGCATTTT. It specifies CASSLGYSNQPQHF.

The rearrangement uses TRBV25-1 and TRBJ1-2; unclear D gene. This CDR3 contains 13 residues. The germline V gene encodes CDR1 MGHDK and CDR2 SYGVNS. Trimming took 2 bases from V and 8 from J, leaving 12 bases between them. CDR3: CASSEGGRHGYTF. The CDR3 nucleotides read TGTGCCAGCAGTGAAGGAGGGCGACACGGCTACACCTTC.

This chain links TRBV7-9 with TRBJ2-3, with D unresolved. CDR1 SEHNR and CDR2 FQNEAQ come from the germline V gene (reference sequence). This CDR3 is built from 14 residues. With 1 base removed from V and 4 bases from J, the gap between germline ends came to 9 bases. This CDR3 reads CASSLGRDADTQYF. Written as DNA, the CDR3 is TGTGCCAGCAGCTTAGGTAGGGATGCAGATACGCAGTATTTT.

This clone was recorded once. The chain employs TRBV6-5 and TRBJ2-7, with TRBD1 matching over 7 bases. V was clipped by 5 bases and J by 6 bases; unmatched bases: 10. The CDR3 loop spans 14 amino acids. CDR1 and CDR2 from the germline V gene are MNHEY and SVGAGI. CDR3 sequence reads: CASSPWTGVREQYF. DNA of the CDR3: TGTGCCAGCAGTCCCTGGACAGGCGTCCGCGAGCAGTACTTC.